This record concerns one T cell receptor beta chain sequence. Its target antigen remains unknown. Base quality data are lacking; no much larger clone is found one base away. Germline trimming amounts to 6 bases on V and 0 bases on J, with 5 as the count of junction bases outside the gene matches. Looking up the germline V gene yields CDR1 SQVTM and CDR2 ANQGSEA. Counted from cysteine to phenylalanine, this CDR3 has 14 amino acids. Here the CDR3 DNA is all that survives: 42 bases in frame from base 1. The time point label corresponds to: peripheral blood 6 weeks after treatment start. The cohort comprised 30 or so patients with locally advanced or metastatic urothelial carcinoma treated at Memorial Sloan Kettering on a trial protocol. Peripheral blood mononuclear cells were collected pretreatment and during treatment, at between 1 and 8 total time points per patient. The Qiagen DNeasy Blood extraction kit was used to purify genomic DNA from total PBMCs and from tumor samples. Collected pretreatment and during treatment, PBMCs were isolated and stored as previously described.

To estimate absolute template abundance from read counts, synthetic TCR analog templates were spiked into each PCR. The immunoSEQ assay used bias-controlled V and J gene primers to amplify TCRbeta CDR3 regions from genomic DNA. Sequencing of rearranged TCRbeta segments was performed at approximately 20X coverage. As for the authors' bioinformatics: Clustering was used to correct sequencing errors, and CDR3s were annotated against IMGT so that V, D and J genes could be assigned. Out-of-frame and stop-codon sequences were excluded, and only productive TCRbeta rearrangements were used in downstream analyses. Clonality was computed as one minus Shannon entropy normalized by the log of the number of unique productive sequences. Fisher's exact test with Benjamini-Hochberg correction, at a threshold of adjusted p below 0.01, was used to find clones that differed between time points or between blood and tumor. The table was pulled from immuneACCESS by TCRdb, which kept in-frame rearrangements only. Such tables lose some clones; where checked, under half of the loss comes from unresolved V genes, and the rest has no known cause. That table furnishes V, J and clone size, whereas the DNA furnished D and trimming. Across this sample there are 35,000 or so clones, with approximately 84% seen only once. The biggest ten clones account for 10% to 13% of the sample.

The entry originates in a study of PD-L1 blockade in urothelial cancer listed by TCRdb under 2017. Context from the whole study: All patients started therapy in the mid-2010s and received atezolizumab 1,200 mg intravenously every 3 weeks. Pretreatment blood TCR-seq was available for fewer than 30 patients, at least one posttreatment blood collection was obtained for some 24 patients, and tumor TCR-seq was available for some 24 patients. Progression-free survival longer than 6 months counted as durable clinical benefit, and TCR features were additionally tested against both progression-free and overall survival. Pretreatment tumor samples, along with matched peripheral blood collected serially before and after atezolizumab treatment, underwent TCR sequencing. About 85% of the 29 patients were males with bladder-origin urothelial cancer, and about 65% of the roughly 30 reported a prior smoking history. A median of about 150,000 T cells and 80,000 to 100,000 unique TCRs was obtained from blood samples, and a median clonality of around 0.08 was observed. Roughly nine patients achieved durable clinical benefit and about 22 did not. Whole exome sequencing and RNA sequencing of pretreatment tumors were performed alongside TCR sequencing in the same patients. Patients had an ECOG performance status of 0 or 1 and had received between 0 and 3 prior chemotherapy regimens. The study, an exploratory multi-omic analysis, examined somatic, immune and clinical correlates of response to PD-L1 blockade with atezolizumab in urothelial cancer. Blood samples were analyzed at two time points: 3 weeks after treatment start (second dose) and 6 weeks after treatment start. What the work shows at the level of the full study, not this receptor alone: Patients with durable benefit showed greater expansion of tumor-associated TCR clones in peripheral blood 3 weeks after starting treatment (n = 22, p = 0.022). Improved progression-free and overall survival was found to be associated with pretreatment peripheral blood TCR clonality below the median. Because of the small sample size (n ≈ 29) and the many exploratory analyses performed, the results are intended to be regarded as hypothesis-generating.

The chain uses TRBV29-1 and TRBJ2-1; 7 bases in between match TRBD2. The sample here was PBMCs, taken around atezolizumab (anti-PD-L1) treatment. This sequence was found in a man aged 35-49 years with urothelial cancer. The CDR3 region reads CSVERGGSYNEQFF. The DNA reads as follows: TGCAGCGTGGAGCGCGGGGGCTCCTACAATGAGCAGTTCTTC.